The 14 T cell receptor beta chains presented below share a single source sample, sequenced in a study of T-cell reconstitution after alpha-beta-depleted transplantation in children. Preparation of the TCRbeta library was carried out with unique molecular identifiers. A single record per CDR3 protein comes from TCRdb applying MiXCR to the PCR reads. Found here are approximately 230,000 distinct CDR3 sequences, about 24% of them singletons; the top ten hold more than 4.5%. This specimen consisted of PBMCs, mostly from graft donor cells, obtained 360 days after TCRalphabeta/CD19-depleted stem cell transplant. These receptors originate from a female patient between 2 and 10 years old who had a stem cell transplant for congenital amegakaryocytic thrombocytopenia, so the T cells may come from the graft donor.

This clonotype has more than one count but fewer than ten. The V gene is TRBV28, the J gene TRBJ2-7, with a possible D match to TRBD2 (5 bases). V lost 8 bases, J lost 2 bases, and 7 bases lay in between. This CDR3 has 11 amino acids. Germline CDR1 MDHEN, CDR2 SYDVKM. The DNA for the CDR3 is TGTGCCAGCGGGCGGGCCTACGAGCAGTACTTC. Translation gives CASGRAYEQYF.

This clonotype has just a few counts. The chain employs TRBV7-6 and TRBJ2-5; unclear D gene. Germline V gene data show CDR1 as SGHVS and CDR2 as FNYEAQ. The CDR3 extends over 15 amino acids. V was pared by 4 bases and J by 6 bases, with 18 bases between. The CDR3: CASSSPYTLMKTQYF. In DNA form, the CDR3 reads TGTGCCAGCAGCTCCCCTTATACGTTAATGAAGACCCAGTACTTC.

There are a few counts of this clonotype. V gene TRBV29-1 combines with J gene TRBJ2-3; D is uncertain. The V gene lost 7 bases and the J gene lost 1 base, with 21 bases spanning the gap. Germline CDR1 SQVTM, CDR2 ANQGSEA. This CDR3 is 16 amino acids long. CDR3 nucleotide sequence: TGCAGCGCTTTACCCTCCGGTGGGTGGGGCACAGATACGCAGTATTTT. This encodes CSALPSGGWGTDTQYF.

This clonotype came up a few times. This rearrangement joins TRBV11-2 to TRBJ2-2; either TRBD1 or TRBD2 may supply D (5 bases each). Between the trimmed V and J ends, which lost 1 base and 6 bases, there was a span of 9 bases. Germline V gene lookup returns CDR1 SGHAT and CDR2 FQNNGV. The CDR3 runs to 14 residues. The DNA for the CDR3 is TGTGCCAGCAGCTTAGCAGGGACCCCCGGGGAGCTGTTTTTT. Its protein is CASSLAGTPGELFF.

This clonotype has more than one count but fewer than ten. CDR3 in amino acids: CASSQEPRGADIQYF. CDR3 nucleotides: TGCGCCAGCAGCCAAGAGCCGAGGGGGGCGGACATTCAGTACTTC. The chain couples TRBV4-1 to TRBJ2-4; D is tentatively TRBD1 or TRBD2 (6 bases each). The CDR3 is made up of 15 amino acids. Germline V gene sequence: CDR1 MGHRA, CDR2 YSYEKL. V dropped 0 bases and J dropped 8 bases, with 14 bases sitting between them.

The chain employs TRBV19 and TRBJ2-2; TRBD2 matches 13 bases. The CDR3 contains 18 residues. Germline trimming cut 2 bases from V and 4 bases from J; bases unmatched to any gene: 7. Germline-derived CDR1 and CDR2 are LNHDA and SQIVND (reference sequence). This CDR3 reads CASSIPRTSGSPTGELFF. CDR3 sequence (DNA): TGTGCCAGTAGTATACCCCGGACTAGCGGGAGTCCCACCGGGGAGCTGTTTTTT.

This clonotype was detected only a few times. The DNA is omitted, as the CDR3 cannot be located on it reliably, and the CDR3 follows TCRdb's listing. Here the CDR3 reads CASIRRAERVLRAFF. The V and J genes are TRBV5-8 and TRBJ1-1. The CDR3 sequence runs 15 residues, both termini included. Germline V gene sequence: CDR1 SGHTS, CDR2 YDEGEE.

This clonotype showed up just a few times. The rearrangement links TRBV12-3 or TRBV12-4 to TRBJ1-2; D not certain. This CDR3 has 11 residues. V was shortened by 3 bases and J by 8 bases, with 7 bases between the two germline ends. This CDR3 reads CASSLGEGYTF. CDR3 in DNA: TGTGCCAGCAGTTTGGGTGAAGGCTACACCTTC.

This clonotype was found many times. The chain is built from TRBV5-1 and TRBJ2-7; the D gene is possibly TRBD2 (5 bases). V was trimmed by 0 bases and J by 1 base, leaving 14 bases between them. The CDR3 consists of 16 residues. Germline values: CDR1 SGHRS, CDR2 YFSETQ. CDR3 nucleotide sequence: TGCGCCAGCAGCTTGGGACCGAGCGGTAATTCCTACGAGCAGTACTTC. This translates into CASSLGPSGNSYEQYF.

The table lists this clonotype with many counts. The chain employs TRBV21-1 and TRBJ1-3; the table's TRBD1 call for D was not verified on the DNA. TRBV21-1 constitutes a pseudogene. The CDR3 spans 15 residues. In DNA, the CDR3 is TGTGCCAGCGGTGATGGGGGGGACTCTGGAAACACCATATATTTT. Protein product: CASGDGGDSGNTIYF.

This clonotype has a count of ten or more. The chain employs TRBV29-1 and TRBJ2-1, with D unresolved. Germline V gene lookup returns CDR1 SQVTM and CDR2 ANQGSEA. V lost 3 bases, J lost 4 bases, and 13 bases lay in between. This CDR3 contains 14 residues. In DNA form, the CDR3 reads TGCAGCGTTGATAGTAGTGGCGTTTACAATGAGCAGTTCTTC. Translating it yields CSVDSSGVYNEQFF.

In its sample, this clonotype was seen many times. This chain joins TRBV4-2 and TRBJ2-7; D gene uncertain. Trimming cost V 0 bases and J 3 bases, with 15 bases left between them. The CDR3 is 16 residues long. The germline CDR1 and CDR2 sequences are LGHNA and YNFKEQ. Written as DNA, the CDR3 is TGTGCCAGCAGCCAAGATTGGCAGGCGTTTCACTACGAGCAGTACTTC. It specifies CASSQDWQAFHYEQYF.

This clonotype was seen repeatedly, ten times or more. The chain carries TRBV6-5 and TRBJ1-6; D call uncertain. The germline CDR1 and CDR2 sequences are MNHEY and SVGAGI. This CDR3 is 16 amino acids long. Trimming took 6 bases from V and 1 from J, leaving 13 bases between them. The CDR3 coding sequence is TGTGCCAGCAGAAGGCTGGCAGTTTCCTATAATTCACCCCTCCACTTT. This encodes CASRRLAVSYNSPLHF.

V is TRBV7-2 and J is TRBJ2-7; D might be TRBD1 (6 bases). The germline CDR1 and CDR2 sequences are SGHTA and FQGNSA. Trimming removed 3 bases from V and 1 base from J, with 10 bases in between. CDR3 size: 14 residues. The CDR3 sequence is CASSFFTGSYEQYF. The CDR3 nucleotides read TGTGCCAGCAGCTTTTTTACAGGGTCCTACGAGCAGTACTTC. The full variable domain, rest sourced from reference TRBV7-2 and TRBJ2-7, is GAGVSQSPSNKVTEKGKDVELRCDPISGHTALYWYRQSLGQGLEFLIYFQGNSAPDKSGLPSDRFSAERTGGSVSTLTIQRTQQEDSAVYLCASSFFTGSYEQYFGPGTRLTVT.